This T cell receptor (beta chain) was obtained from a study of OX40 agonist ivuxolimab in advanced cancers. At the level of the study: Averaging roughly 60 years in age, with a range of about 23 to 79, the cohort was about 86% male. Three patients, one with hepatocellular carcinoma and two with cutaneous melanoma, achieved partial responses. General study points: Both blood CD4+ and CD8+ T cells showed clonal growth by week 6 at 0.1 to 3.0 mg/kg. Partial responders at 0.1-3.0 mg/kg showed near-lowest clonal expansion.

The data were produced by immunoSEQ multiplex PCR, yet TCRdb's version contains in-frame clones alone and is incomplete. Here the sample spans 53,000 or so clones, approximately 84% being singletons. The CDR3 sequence is 17 residues long. Germline assignment: CDR1 SGDLS and CDR2 YYNGEE. J was trimmed by 6 bases and V by 0 bases; bases with no gene match: 12. As for this clone: Its antigen is not identified.

This TCR was sampled from an adult with an advanced solid tumor such as melanoma, head and neck, liver or kidney cancer. This specimen was CD4+ or CD8+ T cells sorted from blood, taken in a trial of the OX40 agonist ivuxolimab. The rearrangement uses TRBV9 and TRBJ2-1, with 7 positions matching TRBD1. The CDR3 nucleotides are TGTGCCAGCAGCGTAGCTGCTGAGTTGACAGGGTCCAATGAGCAGTTCTTC. Translated, it gives CASSVAAELTGSNEQFF.